These T cell receptor beta chains were read from a single sample in a study of T cell changes during pregnancy in multiple sclerosis. Using immunoSEQ multiplex PCR, the repertoire was profiled, and TCRdb retains in-frame clones only, with some absent. This repertoire shows about 42,000 clones, approximately 91% found once; its top ten account for approximately 0.5%. The sample in question was CD4+ T cells from peripheral blood mononuclear cells, obtained in the second trimester of pregnancy. These receptors were collected from a female donor in good health, enrolled as a control in a pregnancy study. Both conserved end residues are part of each CDR3. The order of the fields is CDR3 DNA, CDR3 protein, J gene, D gene, CDR3 length, V gene, clone size. A D gene is named only where the DNA matches it firmly. The size entry is marked missing in some rows and otherwise reads once, few, many or a size class.

TGTGCCAGCAGCTTAGTCGGGAGGGGGGAGCTGTTTTTT	CASSLVGRGELFF	TRBJ2-2	TRBD2	13	TRBV7-8	NA
TGTGCCAGCAGCTTAGTGGGTCCAGTCGGGACAGATTACGAGCAGTACTTC	CASSLVGPVGTDYEQYF	TRBJ2-7	TRBD1	17	TRBV7-9	NA
TGTGCCAGCAGCTTCGGTTCCCCGGGTGTGGCCCAGCATTTT	CASSFGSPGVAQHF	TRBJ1-5	NA	14	TRBV5-4	NA
TGTGCCAGCAGCCACCGAATGAGGGCTCAAGAGACCCAGTACTTC	CASSHRMRAQETQYF	TRBJ2-5	NA	15	TRBV14	few
TGTGCCAGCAGTTTAGGGCAGCTAACCCGTTACTCTGGGGCCAACGTCCTGACTTTC	CASSLGQLTRYSGANVLTF	TRBJ2-6	NA	19	TRBV27	NA
TGCGCCAGCAGTGAACGGACAGGGAGATTAAACACCGGGGAGCTGTTTTTT	CASSERTGRLNTGELFF	TRBJ2-2	TRBD1	17	TRBV10-1	NA
TGTGCCAGCAGTTTGGGACAGAAGACCTACGAGCAGTACTTC	CASSLGQKTYEQYF	TRBJ2-7	TRBD1	14	TRBV28	NA
TGTGCCAGCAGCCCACAGGGGCGAAAACGCAATGAGCAGTTCTTC	CASSPQGRKRNEQFF	TRBJ2-1	TRBD1	15	TRBV14	few
TGTGCCAGCAGGGGGACTGACTCCTACGAGCAGTACTTC	CASRGTDSYEQYF	TRBJ2-7	NA	13	TRBV6-5	NA
TGTGCCAGTAGAAACTCGCAGGGCACCGGGGAGCTGTTTTTT	CASRNSQGTGELFF	TRBJ2-2	NA	14	TRBV19	NA
TGTGCCAGCAGCCAAGGCGTCCGGGAACAGCCCCAGCATTTT	CASSQGVREQPQHF	TRBJ1-5	NA	14	TRBV4-2	NA
TGTGCCAGCAAGGAGGGAGACCCCTACGAGCAGTACTTC	CASKEGDPYEQYF	TRBJ2-7	NA	13	TRBV28	NA
TGTGCCTGGAGTATGAGCTACGGACTTTACACCGGGGAGCTGTTTTTT	CAWSMSYGLYTGELFF	TRBJ2-2	NA	16	TRBV30	NA
TGTGCCAGCAGCCCGTGGGGGGACGGGCCGGGGGGTGAGCAGTACTTC	CASSPWGDGPGGEQYF	TRBJ2-7	TRBD2	16	TRBV5-8	NA
TGTGCCAGCTCACCACCGGAGACAGGGGGCTACGAGCAGTACTTC	CASSPPETGGYEQYF	TRBJ2-7	TRBD1	15	TRBV18	NA
TGTGCCAGCACTAGTAATCAGGGGGCGCGTACTACTTTCTTT	CASTSNQGARTTFF	TRBJ1-1	TRBD1	14	TRBV11-1	NA
TGTGCCAGCGGCCGAGTAGGGAGCTATGGCTACACCTTC	CASGRVGSYGYTF	TRBJ1-2	NA	13	TRBV27	NA
TGCGCCAGCAGCTTGCGATGGACAGGGGGGAGCGGGGAGCTGTTTTTT	CASSLRWTGGSGELFF	TRBJ2-2	TRBD1	16	TRBV5-1	NA
TGCGCCAGCAGCTCGGGACAGGGACCCTACGAGCAGTACTTC	CASSSGQGPYEQYF	TRBJ2-7	TRBD1	14	TRBV5-1	NA
TGTGCCTGGAGTGTGCTAGCGGGGGGGCTGGAGACCCAGTACTTC	CAWSVLAGGLETQYF	TRBJ2-5	TRBD2	15	TRBV30	NA
TGTGCCAGCAGCCCTGACAGCTATGGCTACACCTTC	CASSPDSYGYTF	TRBJ1-2	NA	12	TRBV6-5	NA
TGTGCCAGCAGCCCGGATGTCAGGGTTAATTCACCCCTCCACTTT	CASSPDVRVNSPLHF	TRBJ1-6	NA	15	TRBV5-4	once
TGTGCCAGCAGCTCTAATAGCGGGGAGGATGAGCAGTTCTTC	CASSSNSGEDEQFF	TRBJ2-1	TRBD2	14	TRBV11-1	NA
TGTGCCAGCAGCTTGGGGGCCGGAATGAACACTGAAGCTTTCTTT	CASSLGAGMNTEAFF	TRBJ1-1	NA	15	TRBV11-2	NA
TGTGCCAGCAGCTCCCTTTCGGGACAGGTCTATGGCTACACCTTC	CASSSLSGQVYGYTF	TRBJ1-2	TRBD1	15	TRBV5-5	few
TGCGCCAGCAGCTTACAGAGCTCCTACAATGAGCAGTTCTTC	CASSLQSSYNEQFF	TRBJ2-1	NA	14	TRBV5-1	once
TGTGCCTGGTTCCGGGACAGACCATACGAGCAGTACTTC	CAWFRDRPYEQYF	TRBJ2-7	TRBD1	13	TRBV30	few
TGTGCCAGTAGTCGGCAGGGGGGCCAAGAGACCCAGTACTTC	CASSRQGGQETQYF	TRBJ2-5	NA	14	TRBV19	NA
TGTGCCAGCAGGGGGACAGGGATAAACTATGGCTACACCTTC	CASRGTGINYGYTF	TRBJ1-2	TRBD1	14	TRBV28	once
TGTGCCACACAGGGGGGGGACTATGGCTACACCTTC	CATQGGDYGYTF	TRBJ1-2	TRBD1	12	TRBV28	NA
TGTGCCAGCAGCTTCAGGGGTGACACCGGGGAGCTGTTTTTT	CASSFRGDTGELFF	TRBJ2-2	NA	14	TRBV11-2	NA
TGCGCCAGCAGCTTCGAGAGGGAGGCCACAGCTTTCTTT	CASSFEREATAFF	TRBJ1-1	NA	13	TRBV5-1	NA
TGCGCCAGCAGCTTGGATGGGACAGGGAAGTACGAGCAGTACTTC	CASSLDGTGKYEQYF	TRBJ2-7	TRBD1	15	TRBV5-1	once
TGTGCCAGCAGCCTTGGGACTAGCGGCCAAGAGACCCAGTACTTC	CASSLGTSGQETQYF	TRBJ2-5	TRBD2	15	TRBV7-9	NA
TGTGCCAGCAGTTCCGGGACTAGCGGGATCACAGATACGCAGTATTTT	CASSSGTSGITDTQYF	TRBJ2-3	TRBD2	16	TRBV7-9	NA
TGTGCCAGCAGCTCGAACCCGGGACAGGGGGCGACTGAAGCTTTCTTT	CASSSNPGQGATEAFF	TRBJ1-1	TRBD1	16	TRBV14	NA
TGTGCCATCACGGGAGATGGAGATACGCAGTATTTT	CAITGDGDTQYF	TRBJ2-3	NA	12	TRBV10-3	NA
TGTGCCAGCAGCTTCGGGACAGGGAAGAGTTATCAGCCCCAGCATTTT	CASSFGTGKSYQPQHF	TRBJ1-5	TRBD1	16	TRBV5-6	few
TGTGCCAGCAGCTTAGCTTCGGTACAGTTCTTTTCTGGAAACACCATATATTTT	CASSLASVQFFSGNTIYF	TRBJ1-3	NA	18	TRBV11-2	NA
TGTGCCAGAAGCAAACTAGCGGGACAACTCACTCGGTTCTTC	CARSKLAGQLTRFF	TRBJ2-1	TRBD2	14	TRBV5-3	NA
TGTGCCAGCAGTTACAGCAATTCACCCCTCCACTTT	CASSYSNSPLHF	TRBJ1-6	NA	12	TRBV6-5	NA
TGCAGCGTTGTAGGGACAGGACAGAACACTGAAGCTTTCTTT	CSVVGTGQNTEAFF	TRBJ1-1	TRBD1	14	TRBV29-1	once
TGTGCCAGCAGTGGTGCACAGCCCTTTGATATTTACGAGCAGTACTTC	CASSGAQPFDIYEQYF	TRBJ2-7	NA	16	TRBV6-1	NA